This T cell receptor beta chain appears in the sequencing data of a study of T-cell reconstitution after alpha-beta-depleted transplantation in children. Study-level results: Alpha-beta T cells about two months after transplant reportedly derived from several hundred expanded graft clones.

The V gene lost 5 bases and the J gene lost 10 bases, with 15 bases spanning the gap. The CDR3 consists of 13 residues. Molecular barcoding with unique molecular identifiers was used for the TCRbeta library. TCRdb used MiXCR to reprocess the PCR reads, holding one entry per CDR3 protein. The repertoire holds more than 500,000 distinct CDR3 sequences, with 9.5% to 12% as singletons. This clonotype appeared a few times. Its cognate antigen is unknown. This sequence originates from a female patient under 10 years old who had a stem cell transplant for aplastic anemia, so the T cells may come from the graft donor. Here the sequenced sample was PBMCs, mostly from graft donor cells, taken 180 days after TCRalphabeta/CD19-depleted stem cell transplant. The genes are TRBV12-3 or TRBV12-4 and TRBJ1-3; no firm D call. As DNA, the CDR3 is TGTGCCAGCAGTCAGAACACAGTGGAGACCATATATTTT. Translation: CASSQNTVETIYF.